Each of the 10 T cell receptor beta chains below was sequenced from the same sample in a study of long-term antiretroviral therapy in people with HIV (dated 2022 in TCRdb). The immunoSEQ hsTCRB v3.0 assay was used at survey level resolution to sequence the TRB variable region. The clones in this table, taken by TCRdb from immuneACCESS, are in-frame only. Not every clone is retained; where verified, under half of the shortfall comes from an unresolved V gene, and the cause of the rest is unknown. In all, the sample holds approximately 20,000 clones, and approximately 84% of those were seen once. The ten biggest clones cover roughly 8% of the sample. The sample here was unsorted PBMCs, taken 0.9 years after starting antiretroviral therapy. The source of these receptors is a man aged 18-30 years with HIV.

The gene calls are TRBV28 and TRBJ2-7; tentatively, D is TRBD2 (6 bases). Germline V gene sequence: CDR1 MDHEN, CDR2 SYDVKM. V was trimmed by 4 bases and J by 2 bases, leaving 15 bases between them. The length of the CDR3 is 15 residues. Here the CDR3 reads CASSSLADPTYEQYV. The CDR3 bases are TGTGCCAGCAGTTCCTTAGCGGACCCTACCTACGAGCAGTACGTC.

The chain employs TRBV11-2 and TRBJ1-2; D is unclear. CDR3 length: 15 residues. V gave up 0 bases and J gave up 3 bases, with 11 bases separating them. Germline values: CDR1 SGHAT, CDR2 FQNNGV. CDR3 sequence (DNA): TGTGCCAGCAGCTTAGACCTGGGGTCACACTATGGCTACACCTTC. This gives the protein CASSLDLGSHYGYTF. Together with reference TRBV11-2 and TRBJ1-2, the CDR3 gives the full variable domain: EAGVAQSPRYKIIEKRQSVAFWCNPISGHATLYWYQQILGQGPKLLIQFQNNGVVDDSQLPKDRFSAERLKGVDSTLKIQPAKLEDSAVYLCASSLDLGSHYGYTFGSGTRLTVV.

This CDR3 is CASSSRADTDTQYF. For the CDR3, the DNA is TGTGCCTCTTCCTCCAGGGCAGACACAGATACGCAGTATTTT. The chain has TRBV10-3 and TRBJ2-3, with D possibly being TRBD1 (5 bases). Trimming cost V 11 bases and J 2 bases, with 17 bases left between them. The CDR3 totals 14 residues. In germline, CDR1 is ENHRY, CDR2 SYGVKD.

The V call is TRBV13, the J call TRBJ2-2; D is undetermined. This CDR3 has 15 residues. CDR1 and CDR2 (germline): PRHDT, FYEKMQ (reference sequence). V was shortened by 3 bases and J by 0 bases, with 8 bases between the two germline ends. For the CDR3, the DNA is TGTGCCAGCAGCTTCGAGGAAACGAACACCGGGGAGCTGTTTTTT. Its protein is CASSFEETNTGELFF.

The chain couples TRBV6-1 to TRBJ1-2; a possible D gene is TRBD1 (5 bases). Germline loops: CDR1 MNHNS, CDR2 SASEGT. Between the trimmed V and J ends, which lost 5 bases and 7 bases, there was a span of 14 bases. The CDR3 extends over 13 amino acids. CDR3 sequence reads: CASSPKGSGGYTF. CDR3 nucleotides: TGTGCCAGCAGTCCAAAGGGGAGTGGTGGCTACACCTTC.

The chain carries TRBV11-1 and TRBJ2-3; tentatively, D is TRBD1 (6 bases). Deletions cut 8 bases from V and 0 bases from J, with 15 bases between. The CDR3 is made up of 15 amino acids. Germline V gene lookup returns CDR1 SGHAT and CDR2 FQDESV (reference sequence). This CDR3 reads CASAPNRESTDTQYF. CDR3 DNA sequence: TGTGCCAGCGCTCCAAACAGGGAGAGCACAGATACGCAGTATTTT.

This chain joins TRBV19 and TRBJ2-7; 7 nucleotides line up with TRBD2. The V gene's germline CDR1 is LNHDA and CDR2 SQIVND (reference sequence). Losses at the gene ends were 3 bases for V and 5 bases for J; bases not matched to a gene: 16. The CDR3 has 17 amino acids. The CDR3 region is CASSILGLREDINEQYF. In nucleotides, the CDR3 is TGTGCCAGTAGTATCTTGGGCCTTCGGGAGGATATCAACGAGCAGTACTTC.

The chain carries TRBV19 and TRBJ1-6, with D unresolved. The CDR3 is 14 residues long. CDR1 and CDR2 (germline): LNHDA, SQIVND (reference sequence). Trimming stripped 8 bases from V and 0 bases from J, with 8 bases between. The CDR3 DNA reads TGTGCCAGTTGGCCGGGCTCCTATAATTCACCCCTCCACTTT. Protein: CASWPGSYNSPLHF.

V is TRBV28 and J is TRBJ2-5, with TRBD2 matching 7 bases. V lost 7 bases to trimming and J lost 2 bases; unmatched junction nucleotides: 4. The length of the CDR3 is 13 residues. CDR1 MDHEN and CDR2 SYDVKM come from the germline V gene. For the CDR3, the DNA is TGTGCCAGCACGGGGGGAAGTCAAGAGACCCAGTACTTC. It translates to CASTGGSQETQYF.

V usage is TRBV2 and J usage is TRBJ2-3; 8 bases are shared with TRBD2. Germline CDR1 reads SNHLY; CDR2 reads FYNNEI. CDR3 size: 14 residues. V was pared by 4 bases and J by 1 base, with 1 base of the junction left unmatched. The chain's CDR3 is CASSVGLGTDTQYF. The CDR3 DNA reads TGTGCCAGCAGTGTGGGACTAGGCACAGATACGCAGTATTTT.